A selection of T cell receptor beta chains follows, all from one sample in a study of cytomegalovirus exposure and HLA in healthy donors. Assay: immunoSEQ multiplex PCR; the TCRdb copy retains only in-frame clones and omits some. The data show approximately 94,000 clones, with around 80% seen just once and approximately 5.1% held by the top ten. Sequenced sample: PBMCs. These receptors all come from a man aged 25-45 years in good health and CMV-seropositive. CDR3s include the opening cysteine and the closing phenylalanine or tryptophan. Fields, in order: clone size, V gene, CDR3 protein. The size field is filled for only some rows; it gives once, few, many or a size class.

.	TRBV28	CASSRSGRGQETQYF
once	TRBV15	CATSRTKTGLRQPQHF
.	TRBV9	CASSVGGLTDTQYF
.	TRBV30	CAWSPRAGELFF
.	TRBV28	CASSLRDIPWGSNQPQHF
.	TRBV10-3	CAISGGQGGEKLFF
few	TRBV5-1	CASSSSGRGDEQFF
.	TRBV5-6	CASSLEGDLDNPRYGYTF
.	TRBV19	CATRLYEQYF
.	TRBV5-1	CASSVNPTGGGYEQYF
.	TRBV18	CASSPLPGEDTQYF
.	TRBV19	CASTMTGWYTEAFF
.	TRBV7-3	CASSLMGSGRAGETQYF
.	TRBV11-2	CASRRGQNTEAFF
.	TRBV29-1	CSVEGGYPPYEQYF
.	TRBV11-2	CASSLRGFNTDTQYF
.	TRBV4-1	CASSQRQGHEQYF
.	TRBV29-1	CSVEGTGVDEKLFF
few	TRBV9	CASSAAGGEYNEQFF
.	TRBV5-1	CASSPGLAGGGNTDTQYF
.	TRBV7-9	CASSPTVSRLSYEQFF
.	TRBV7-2	CASSFIGPSGVGNTIYF
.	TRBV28	CASSPVTVYGYTF
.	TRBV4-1	CASSHAGDLEAFF
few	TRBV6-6	CASSYRLAGGTYEQYF
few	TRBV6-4	CASSEVPETYEQYF
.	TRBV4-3	CASSQASRMTSYGYTF
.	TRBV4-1	CASSMGRGLGTDTQYF
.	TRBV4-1	CASSQGQSDEAFF
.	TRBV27	CASAGGQGDHYEQYF
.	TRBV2	CASSRQGQSNQPQHF